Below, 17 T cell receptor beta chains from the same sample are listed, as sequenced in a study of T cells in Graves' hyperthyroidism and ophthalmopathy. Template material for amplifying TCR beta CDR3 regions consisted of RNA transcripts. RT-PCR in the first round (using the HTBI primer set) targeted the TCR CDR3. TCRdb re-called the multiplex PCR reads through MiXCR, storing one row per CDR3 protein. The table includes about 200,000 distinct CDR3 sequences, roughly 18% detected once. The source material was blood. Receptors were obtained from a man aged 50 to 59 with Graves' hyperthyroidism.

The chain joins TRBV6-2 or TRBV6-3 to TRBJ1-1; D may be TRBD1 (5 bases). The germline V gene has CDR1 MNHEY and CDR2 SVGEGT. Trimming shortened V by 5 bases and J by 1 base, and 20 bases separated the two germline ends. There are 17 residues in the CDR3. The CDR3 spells CASSHRGLRFKNTEAFF. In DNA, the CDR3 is TGTGCCAGCAGTCACCGGGGCTTAAGGTTTAAGAACACTGAAGCTTTCTTT.

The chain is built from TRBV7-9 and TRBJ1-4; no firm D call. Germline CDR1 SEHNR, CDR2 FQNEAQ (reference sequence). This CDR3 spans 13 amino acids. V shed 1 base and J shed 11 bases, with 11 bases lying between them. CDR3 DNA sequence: TGTGCCAGCAGCTTAGGAAGGGAGCCGAAACTGTTTTTT. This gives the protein CASSLGREPKLFF.

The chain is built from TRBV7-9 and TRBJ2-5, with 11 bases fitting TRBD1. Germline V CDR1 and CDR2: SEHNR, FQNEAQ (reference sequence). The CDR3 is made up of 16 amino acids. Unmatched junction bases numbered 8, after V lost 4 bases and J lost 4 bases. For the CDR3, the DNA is TGTGCCAGCAGCTCAACCCCGGGACAGGGGGGAGAGACCCAGTACTTC. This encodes CASSSTPGQGGETQYF. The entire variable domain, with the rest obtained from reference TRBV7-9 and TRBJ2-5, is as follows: DTGVSQNPRHKITKRGQNVTFRCDPISEHNRLYWYRQTLGQGPEFLTYFQNEAQLEKSRLLSDRFSAERPKGSFSTLEIQRTEQGDSAMYLCASSSTPGQGGETQYFGPGTRLLVL.

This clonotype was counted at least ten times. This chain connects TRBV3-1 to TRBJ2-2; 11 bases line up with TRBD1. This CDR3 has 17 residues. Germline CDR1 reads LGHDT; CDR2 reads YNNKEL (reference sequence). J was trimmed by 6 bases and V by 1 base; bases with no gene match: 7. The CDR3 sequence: CASSQVPGGQGAGELFF. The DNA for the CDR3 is TGTGCCAGCAGCCAAGTGCCTGGGGGACAGGGGGCCGGGGAGCTGTTTTTT.

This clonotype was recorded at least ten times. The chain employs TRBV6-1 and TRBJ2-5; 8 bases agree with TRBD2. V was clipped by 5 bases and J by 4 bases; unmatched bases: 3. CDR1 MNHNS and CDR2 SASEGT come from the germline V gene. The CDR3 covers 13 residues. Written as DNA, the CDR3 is TGTGCCAGCAGTATCGGGAGGGGAGAGACCCAGTACTTC. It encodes CASSIGRGETQYF.

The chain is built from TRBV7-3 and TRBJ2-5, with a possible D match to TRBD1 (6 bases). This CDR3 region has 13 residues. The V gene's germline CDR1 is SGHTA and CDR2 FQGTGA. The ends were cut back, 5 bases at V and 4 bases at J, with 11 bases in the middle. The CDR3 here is CASSTGYGETQYF. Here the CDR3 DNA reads TGTGCCAGCAGCACAGGGTACGGAGAGACCCAGTACTTC.

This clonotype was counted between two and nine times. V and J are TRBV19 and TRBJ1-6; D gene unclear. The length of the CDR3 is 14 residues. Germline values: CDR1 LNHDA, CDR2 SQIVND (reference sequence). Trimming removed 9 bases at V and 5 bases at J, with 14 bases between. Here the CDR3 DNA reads TGTGCCAGCGGCCAGGATTCGAATAATTCACCCCTCCACTTT. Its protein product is CASGQDSNNSPLHF.

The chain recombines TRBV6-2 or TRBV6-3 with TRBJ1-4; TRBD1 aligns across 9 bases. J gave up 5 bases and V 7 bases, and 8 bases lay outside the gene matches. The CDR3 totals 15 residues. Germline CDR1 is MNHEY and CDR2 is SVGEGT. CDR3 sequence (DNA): TGTGCCAGCATCCCGGGACAGGGTCGGAATGAAAAACTGTTTTTT. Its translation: CASIPGQGRNEKLFF.

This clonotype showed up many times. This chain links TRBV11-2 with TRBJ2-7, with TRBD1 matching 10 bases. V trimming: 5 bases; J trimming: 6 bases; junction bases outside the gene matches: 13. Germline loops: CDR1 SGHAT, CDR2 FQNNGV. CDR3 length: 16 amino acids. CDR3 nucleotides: TGTGCCAGCAGCCCGGGTTGGACAGGGGGGATGTTCGAGCAGTACTTC. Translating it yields CASSPGWTGGMFEQYF.

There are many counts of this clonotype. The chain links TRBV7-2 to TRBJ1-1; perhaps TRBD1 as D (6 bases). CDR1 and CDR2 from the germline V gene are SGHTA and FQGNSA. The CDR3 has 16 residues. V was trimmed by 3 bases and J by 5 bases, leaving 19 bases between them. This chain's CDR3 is CASSFRRPGAGTEAFF. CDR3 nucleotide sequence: TGTGCCAGCAGCTTCCGAAGACCAGGGGCAGGAACTGAAGCTTTCTTT.

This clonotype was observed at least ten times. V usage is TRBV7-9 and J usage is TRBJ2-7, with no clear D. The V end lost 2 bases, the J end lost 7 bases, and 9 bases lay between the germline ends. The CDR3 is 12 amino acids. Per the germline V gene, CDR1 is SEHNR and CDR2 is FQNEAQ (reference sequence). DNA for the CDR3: TGTGCCAGCAGCTTACGGGCTTGGGAGCAGTACTTC. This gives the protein CASSLRAWEQYF.

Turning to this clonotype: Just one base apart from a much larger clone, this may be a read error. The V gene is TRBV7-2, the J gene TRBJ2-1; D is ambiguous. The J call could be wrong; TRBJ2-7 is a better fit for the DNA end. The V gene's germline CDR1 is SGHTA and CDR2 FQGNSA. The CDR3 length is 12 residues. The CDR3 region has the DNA TGTGCCAGCAGCTCTAAGACCAATGAGCAGTACTTC. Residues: CASSSKTNEQYF.

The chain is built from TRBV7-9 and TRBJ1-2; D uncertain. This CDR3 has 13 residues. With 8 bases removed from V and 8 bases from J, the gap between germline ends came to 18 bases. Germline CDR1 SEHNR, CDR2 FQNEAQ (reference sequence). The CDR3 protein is CASSGPLVGGYTF. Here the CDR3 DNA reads TGTGCCAGCTCCGGTCCCTTGGTGGGAGGCTACACCTTC.

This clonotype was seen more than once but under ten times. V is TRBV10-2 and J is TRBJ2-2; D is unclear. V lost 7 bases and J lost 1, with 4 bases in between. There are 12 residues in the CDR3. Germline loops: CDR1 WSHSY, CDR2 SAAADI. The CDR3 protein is CASTGNTGELFF. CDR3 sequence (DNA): TGCGCCAGCACAGGGAACACCGGGGAGCTGTTTTTT.

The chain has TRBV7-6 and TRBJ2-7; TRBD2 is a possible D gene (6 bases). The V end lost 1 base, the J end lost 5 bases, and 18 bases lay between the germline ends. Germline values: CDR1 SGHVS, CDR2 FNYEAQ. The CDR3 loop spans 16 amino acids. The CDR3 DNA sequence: TGTGCCAGCAGCTTAGTGGCCGCGGGGTACACCCACGAGCAGTACTTC. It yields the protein CASSLVAAGYTHEQYF.

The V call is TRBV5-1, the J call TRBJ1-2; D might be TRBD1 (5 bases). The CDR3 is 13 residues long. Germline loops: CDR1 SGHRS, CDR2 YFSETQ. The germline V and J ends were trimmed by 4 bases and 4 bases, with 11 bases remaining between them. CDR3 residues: CASSAGRPYGYTF. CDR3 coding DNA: TGCGCCAGCAGCGCGGGACGGCCCTATGGCTACACCTTC.

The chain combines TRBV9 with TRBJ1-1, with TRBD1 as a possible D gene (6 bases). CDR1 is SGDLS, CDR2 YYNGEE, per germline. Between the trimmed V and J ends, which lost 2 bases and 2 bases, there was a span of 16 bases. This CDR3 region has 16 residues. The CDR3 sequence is CASSVGTTSINTEAFF. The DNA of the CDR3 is TGTGCCAGCAGCGTCGGGACAACTAGTATTAACACTGAAGCTTTCTTT.